This T cell receptor beta chain is drawn from a study of T cells in Graves' hyperthyroidism and ophthalmopathy. The overall study: The blood sample was taken at first diagnosis, before treatment began.

Authors of the study amplified TCR beta CDR3 regions from RNA transcripts. Initially, a first-round RT-PCR of the TCR CDR3 employed the HTBI primer set. From the multiplex PCR reads, TCRdb called clonotypes with MiXCR, one entry per CDR3 protein. The table includes 500,000 to 650,000 distinct CDR3 sequences, around 20% detected once. J was trimmed by 5 bases and V by 7 bases; bases with no gene match: 13. The CDR3 length is 15 residues. Germline CDR1 is MNHEY and CDR2 is SVGEGT. In this sample, this clonotype turned up a few times. The rearrangement uses TRBV6-2 or TRBV6-3 and TRBJ1-1; 7 bases map to TRBD1. The sequence was collected from a man in his forties or fifties with Graves' ophthalmopathy. Specimen: blood. The CDR3 nucleotides are TGTGCCAGCATCATTAGGGGGCGCATGGGGACTGAAGCTTTCTTT. Amino acids: CASIIRGRMGTEAFF.